The 19 T cell receptor beta chains below come from one sample, sequenced in a study of blood T cell repertoires in COVID-19. Libraries were prepared by immunoSEQ multiplex PCR; TCRdb keeps only in-frame clonotypes and omits some of them. The data hold hundreds of thousands of clones, with roughly 84% observed a single time. Sequenced material: PBMCs or T cells enriched from blood (not recorded which). All receptors come from a woman aged 40 to 49 who had recovered from COVID-19.

This clone has a single count. V and J are TRBV6-2 or TRBV6-3 and TRBJ2-1; D ambiguous. The germline CDR1 and CDR2 sequences are MNHEY and SVGEGT. The CDR3 runs to 14 residues. V lost 2 bases to trimming and J lost 8 bases, with 13 bases between them. The CDR3 region is CASSYSGVKHEQFF. DNA of the CDR3: TGTGCCAGCAGTTACAGTGGTGTCAAGCATGAGCAGTTCTTC.

This clone was counted once. The chain couples TRBV9 to TRBJ2-7; D is perhaps TRBD2 (6 bases). This CDR3 is built from 14 residues. Germline loops: CDR1 SGDLS, CDR2 YYNGEE. Between the trimmed V and J ends, which lost 1 base and 2 bases, there was a span of 10 bases. This chain's CDR3 is CASSVTGSPYEQYF. The CDR3 bases are TGTGCCAGCAGCGTAACCGGGAGTCCCTACGAGCAGTACTTC. The variable domain in full, with the rest retrieved from reference TRBV9 and TRBJ2-7, is DSGVTQTPKHLITATGQRVTLRCSPRSGDLSVYWYQQSLDQGLQFLIQYYNGEERAKGNILERFSAQQFPDLHSELNLSSLELGDSALYFCASSVTGSPYEQYFGPGTRLTVT.

The gene calls are TRBV6-5 and TRBJ1-1, with D unresolved. The V gene lost 6 bases and the J gene lost 4 bases, with 6 bases spanning the gap. Germline CDR1 MNHEY, CDR2 SVGAGI. This CDR3 has 11 amino acids. Here the CDR3 DNA reads TGTGCCAGCAGGAGGAGCACTGAAGCTTTCTTT. It is translated as CASRRSTEAFF.

The chain combines TRBV2 with TRBJ2-1, with TRBD2 matching 16 bases. V shed 5 bases and J 0 bases; nucleotides not matched to a gene: 10. Germline CDR1 reads SNHLY; CDR2 reads FYNNEI. This CDR3 spans 20 amino acids. The CDR3 spells CASSLGLAGGPRSSYNEQFF. For the CDR3, the DNA is TGTGCCAGCAGTCTGGGACTAGCGGGAGGGCCGAGGAGCTCCTACAATGAGCAGTTCTTC. Filled out from reference TRBV2 and TRBJ2-1, the complete variable domain reads EPEVTQTPSHQVTQMGQEVILRCVPISNHLYFYWYRQILGQKVEFLVSFYNNEISEKSEIFDDQFSVERPDGSNFTLKIRSTKLEDSAMYFCASSLGLAGGPRSSYNEQFFGPGTRLTVL.

Concerning this clone: The sample carries other DNA sequences with the same CDR3. The chain is built from TRBV19 and TRBJ2-5; D is unclear. Germline-derived CDR1 and CDR2 are LNHDA and SQIVND (reference sequence). There are 13 residues in the CDR3. Trimming stripped 3 bases from V and 2 bases from J, with 7 bases between. The CDR3 sequence is CASSIGYQETQYF. In DNA, the CDR3 is TGTGCCAGTAGTATCGGGTATCAAGAGACCCAGTACTTC.

The chain combines TRBV7-6 with TRBJ1-6; possibly TRBD1 for D (5 bases). Germline V gives CDR1 SGHVS, CDR2 FNYEAQ. The germline V and J ends were trimmed by 3 bases and 10 bases, with 10 bases remaining between them. The CDR3 loop spans 13 amino acids. CDR3 sequence reads: CASSFGGYSPLHF. The CDR3 DNA follows: TGTGCCAGCAGCTTCGGGGGATACTCACCCCTCCACTTT.

Only a few counts were recorded for this clone. The CDR3 DNA reads TGCGCCAGCAGCCAAGTTCGCTTGGGACTAGCGGGAGGGCCTGTCGCCAATGAGCAGTTCTTC. It codes for CASSQVRLGLAGGPVANEQFF. The gene calls are TRBV4-1 and TRBJ2-1; 16 bases fit TRBD2. In germline, CDR1 is MGHRA, CDR2 YSYEKL. This CDR3 spans 21 amino acids. The trim removed 1 base at V and 6 bases at J, leaving 15 bases unmatched.

The gene calls are TRBV27 and TRBJ2-7; D might be TRBD2 (6 bases). V lost 6 bases and J 2 bases, leaving 11 bases between the germline ends. Germline-derived CDR1 and CDR2 are MNHEY and SMNVEV (reference sequence). The CDR3 covers 13 residues. CDR3 protein: CASRDWGAYEQYF. CDR3 in DNA: TGTGCCAGCAGAGACTGGGGGGCCTACGAGCAGTACTTC.

As concerns this clone: Other DNA variants within this sample encode the same CDR3. The rearrangement links TRBV27 to TRBJ1-2; D unclear. V was trimmed by 4 bases and J by 5 bases, leaving 5 bases between them. The CDR3 spans 11 residues. Germline lookup yields CDR1 MNHEY and CDR2 SMNVEV (reference sequence). The CDR3 region has the DNA TGTGCCAGCAGTTCAGGATATGGCTACACCTTC. As protein: CASSSGYGYTF.

The chain recombines TRBV4-1 with TRBJ2-7; maybe TRBD2 (7 bases). CDR3 length: 16 residues. The germline V and J ends were trimmed by 0 bases and 3 bases, with 15 bases remaining between them. CDR1 and CDR2 (germline): MGHRA, YSYEKL. The DNA of the CDR3 is TGCGCCAGCAGCCAAGAAAGGAGGGGGGGGTACTACGAGCAGTACTTC. Its translation is CASSQERRGGYYEQYF.

V gene TRBV5-6 combines with J gene TRBJ1-6; D unresolved. The germline CDR1 and CDR2 sequences are SGHDT and YYEEEE. The CDR3 consists of 14 residues. Trimming pared 5 bases from V and 1 base from J, leaving 7 bases between. The CDR3 DNA follows: TGTGCCAGCAGAGGAGGGTCCTATAATTCACCCCTCCACTTT. Residues: CASRGGSYNSPLHF.

The V gene is TRBV9, the J gene TRBJ2-2; 7 positions agree with TRBD2. Trimming at V came to 3 bases and at J to 4 bases, leaving 6 bases not matched to a gene. This CDR3 comprises 15 residues. Germline lookup yields CDR1 SGDLS and CDR2 YYNGEE. CDR3 sequence: CASSAGGSGTGELFF. The CDR3 nucleotides read TGTGCCAGCAGCGCGGGGGGTTCGGGCACCGGGGAGCTGTTTTTT.

This rearrangement joins TRBV7-2 to TRBJ1-4, with D perhaps TRBD1 (5 bases). This CDR3 is 14 amino acids long. Germline assignment: CDR1 SGHTA and CDR2 FQGNSA. V lost 5 bases and J lost 7, with 14 bases in between. The CDR3 nucleotides read TGTGCCAGCAGCCCTGCAGGGATCGGTGAAAAACTGTTTTTT. This gives the protein CASSPAGIGEKLFF.

The table lists this clone with a count of one. The CDR3 region is CSVKSGAETQYF. The DNA of the CDR3 is TGCAGCGTTAAATCAGGTGCAGAGACCCAGTACTTC. The genes are TRBV29-1 and TRBJ2-5; D is unresolved. The CDR3 runs 12 residues. V was pared by 5 bases and J by 4 bases, with 11 bases between. CDR1 and CDR2 (germline): SQVTM, ANQGSEA.

This clone was recorded only once. The rearrangement links TRBV5-4 to TRBJ1-2; D is perhaps TRBD1 (5 bases). The length of the CDR3 is 13 residues. Trimming removed 5 bases from V and 1 base from J, with 9 bases in between. CDR1 and CDR2 from the germline V gene are SGHNT and YYREEE (reference sequence). CDR3 residues: CASRIDSNYGYTF. The CDR3, as DNA: TGTGCCAGCAGAATAGACAGTAACTATGGCTACACCTTC.

The V call is TRBV6-6, the J call TRBJ1-3, with 9 positions matching TRBD1. V dropped 2 bases and J dropped 0; count of bases not matched to a gene: 2. The CDR3 is made up of 16 amino acids. Germline CDR1 is MNHNY and CDR2 is SVGAGI (reference sequence). CDR3: CASSYGTGLSGNTIYF. The DNA of the CDR3 is TGTGCCAGCAGTTACGGGACAGGGCTCTCTGGAAACACCATATATTTT.

The rearrangement joins TRBV5-6 to TRBJ2-3, with TRBD2 matching over 11 bases. The CDR3 covers 15 residues. V gave up 3 bases and J gave up 3 bases; unmatched junction bases: 3. The germline V gene encodes CDR1 SGHDT and CDR2 YYEEEE. This CDR3 is CASSYPSGRTDTQYF. CDR3 bases: TGTGCCAGCAGCTATCCTAGCGGGAGGACAGATACGCAGTATTTT.

J is TRBJ2-7 and V is TRBV11-2; tentative D call: TRBD1 (5 bases). The CDR3 sequence is 13 residues long. Deletions cut 0 bases from V and 2 bases from J, with 5 bases between. Germline V CDR1 and CDR2: SGHAT, FQNNGV. The CDR3 reads CASSLEQAYEQYF. CDR3 DNA sequence: TGTGCCAGCAGCTTAGAACAGGCCTACGAGCAGTACTTC.

The chain employs TRBV7-2 and TRBJ1-5, with D tentatively TRBD1 (6 bases). The length of the CDR3 is 16 residues. CDR1 is SGHTA and CDR2 is FQGNSA in the germline V gene. V lost 5 bases, J lost 6 bases, and 20 bases lay in between. Here the CDR3 DNA reads TGTGCCAGCAGCGCAGATGCGGGGGCTTTAGGTCAGCCCCAGCATTTT. Translating it yields CASSADAGALGQPQHF.